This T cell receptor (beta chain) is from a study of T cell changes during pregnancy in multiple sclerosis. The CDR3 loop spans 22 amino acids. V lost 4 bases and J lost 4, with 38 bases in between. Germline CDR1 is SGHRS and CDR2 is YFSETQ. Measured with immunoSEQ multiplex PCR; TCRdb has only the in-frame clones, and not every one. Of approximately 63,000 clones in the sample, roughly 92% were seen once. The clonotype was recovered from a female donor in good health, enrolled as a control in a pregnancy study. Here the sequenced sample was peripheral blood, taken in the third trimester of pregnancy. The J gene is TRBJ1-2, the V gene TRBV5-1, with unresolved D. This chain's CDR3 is CASSRGVGTATLGIGRGYGYTF. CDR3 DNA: TGCGCCAGCAGCCGGGGTGTGGGTACAGCCACCTTAGGTATCGGTCGAGGCTATGGCTACACCTTC.